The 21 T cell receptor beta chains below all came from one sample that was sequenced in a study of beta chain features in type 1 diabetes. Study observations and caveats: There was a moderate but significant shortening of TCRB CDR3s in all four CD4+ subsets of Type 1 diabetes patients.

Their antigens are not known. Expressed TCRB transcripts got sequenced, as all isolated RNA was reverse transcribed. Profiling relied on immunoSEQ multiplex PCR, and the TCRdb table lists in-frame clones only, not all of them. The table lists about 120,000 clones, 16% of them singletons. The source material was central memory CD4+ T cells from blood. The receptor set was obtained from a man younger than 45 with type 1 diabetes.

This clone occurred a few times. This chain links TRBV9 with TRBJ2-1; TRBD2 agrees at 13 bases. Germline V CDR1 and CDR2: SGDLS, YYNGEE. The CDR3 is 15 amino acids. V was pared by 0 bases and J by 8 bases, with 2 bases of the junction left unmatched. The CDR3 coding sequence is TGTGCCAGCAGCGTAGGGACTAGCGGGGGTGATGAGCAGTTCTTC. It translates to CASSVGTSGGDEQFF.

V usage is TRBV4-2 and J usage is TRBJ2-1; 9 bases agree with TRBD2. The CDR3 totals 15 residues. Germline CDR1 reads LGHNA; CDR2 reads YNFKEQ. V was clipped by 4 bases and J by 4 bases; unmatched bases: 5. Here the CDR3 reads CASSRSSGDYNEQFF. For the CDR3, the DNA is TGTGCCAGCAGCCGCTCTAGCGGGGATTACAATGAGCAGTTCTTC.

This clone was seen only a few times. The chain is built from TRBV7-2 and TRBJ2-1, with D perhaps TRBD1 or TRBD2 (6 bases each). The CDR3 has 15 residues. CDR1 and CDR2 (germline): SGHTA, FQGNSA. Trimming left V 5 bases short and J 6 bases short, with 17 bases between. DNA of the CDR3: TGTGCCAGCAGCCCCCCGGGGGCCTTGGGCAATGAGCAGTTCTTC. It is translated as CASSPPGALGNEQFF.

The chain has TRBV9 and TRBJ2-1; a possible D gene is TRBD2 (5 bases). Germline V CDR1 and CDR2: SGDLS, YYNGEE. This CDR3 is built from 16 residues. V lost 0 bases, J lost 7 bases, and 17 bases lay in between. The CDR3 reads CASSVGYSRRNNEQFF. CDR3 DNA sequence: TGTGCCAGCAGCGTAGGGTACTCCCGGAGGAATAATGAGCAGTTCTTC.

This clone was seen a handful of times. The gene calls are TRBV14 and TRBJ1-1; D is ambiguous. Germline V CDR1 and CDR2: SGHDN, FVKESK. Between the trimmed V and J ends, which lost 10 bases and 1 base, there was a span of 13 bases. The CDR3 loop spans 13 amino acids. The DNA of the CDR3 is TGTGCCACCTCCCGGGCCCAGAACACTGAAGCTTTCTTT. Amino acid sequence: CATSRAQNTEAFF.

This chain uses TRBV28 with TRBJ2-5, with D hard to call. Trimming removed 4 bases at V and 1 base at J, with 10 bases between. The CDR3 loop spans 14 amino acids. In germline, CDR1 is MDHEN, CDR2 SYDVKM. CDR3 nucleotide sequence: TGTGCCAGCAGTTCCCCGCCAGGCCAAGAGACCCAGTACTTC. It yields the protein CASSSPPGQETQYF.

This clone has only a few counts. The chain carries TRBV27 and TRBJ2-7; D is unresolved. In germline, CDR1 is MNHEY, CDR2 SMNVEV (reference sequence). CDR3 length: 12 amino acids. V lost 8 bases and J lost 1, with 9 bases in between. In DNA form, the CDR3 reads TGTGCCAGCCCGCCCGGGTCCTACGAGCAGTACTTC. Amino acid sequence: CASPPGSYEQYF.

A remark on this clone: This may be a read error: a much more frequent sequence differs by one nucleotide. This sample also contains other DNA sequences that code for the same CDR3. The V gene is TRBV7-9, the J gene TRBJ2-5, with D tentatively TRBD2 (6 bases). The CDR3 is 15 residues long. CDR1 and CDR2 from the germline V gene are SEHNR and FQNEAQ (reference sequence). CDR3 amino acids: CASSLASGVWETQYF. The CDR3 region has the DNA TGTGCCAGCAGCCTAGCTTCGGGGGTTTGGGAGACCCAGTACTTC.

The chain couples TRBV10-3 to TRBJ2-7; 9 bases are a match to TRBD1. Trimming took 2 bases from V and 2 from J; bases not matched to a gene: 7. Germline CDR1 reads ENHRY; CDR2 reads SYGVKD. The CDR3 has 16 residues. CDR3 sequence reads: CAISEHKQGAAYEQYF. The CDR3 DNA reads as TGTGCCATCAGTGAGCACAAACAGGGGGCAGCCTACGAGCAGTACTTC.

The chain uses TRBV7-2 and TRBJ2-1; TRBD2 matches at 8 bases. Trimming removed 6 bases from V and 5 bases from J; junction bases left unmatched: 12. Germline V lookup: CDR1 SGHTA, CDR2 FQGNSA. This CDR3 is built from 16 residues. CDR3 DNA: TGTGCCAGCAGATACCGAGCGACTAGCGTTGACAATGAGCAGTTCTTC. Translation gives CASRYRATSVDNEQFF.

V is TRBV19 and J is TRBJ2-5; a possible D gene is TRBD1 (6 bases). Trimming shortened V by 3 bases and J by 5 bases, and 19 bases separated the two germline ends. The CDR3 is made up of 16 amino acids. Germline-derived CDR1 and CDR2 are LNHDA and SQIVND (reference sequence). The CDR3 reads CASSIPGELSQETQYF. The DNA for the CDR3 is TGTGCCAGTAGTATTCCAGGGGAGCTGTCCCAGGAGACCCAGTACTTC.

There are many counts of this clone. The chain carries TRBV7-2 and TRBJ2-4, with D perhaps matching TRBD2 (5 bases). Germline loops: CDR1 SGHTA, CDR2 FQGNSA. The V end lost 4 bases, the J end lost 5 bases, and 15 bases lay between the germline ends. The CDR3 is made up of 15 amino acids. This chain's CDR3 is CASSSLRTVQNIQYF. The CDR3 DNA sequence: TGTGCCAGCAGCTCGTTACGGACTGTCCAAAACATTCAGTACTTC.

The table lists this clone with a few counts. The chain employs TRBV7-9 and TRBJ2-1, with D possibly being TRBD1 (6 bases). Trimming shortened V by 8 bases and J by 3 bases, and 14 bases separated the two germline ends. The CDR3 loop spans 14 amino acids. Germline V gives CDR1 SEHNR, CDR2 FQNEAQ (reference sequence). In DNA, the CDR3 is TGTGCCAGCCAAGAAACAGGGAACTACAATGAGCAGTTCTTC. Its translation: CASQETGNYNEQFF. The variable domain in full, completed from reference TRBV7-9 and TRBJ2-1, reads DTGVSQNPRHKITKRGQNVTFRCDPISEHNRLYWYRQTLGQGPEFLTYFQNEAQLEKSRLLSDRFSAERPKGSFSTLEIQRTEQGDSAMYLCASQETGNYNEQFFGPGTRLTVL.

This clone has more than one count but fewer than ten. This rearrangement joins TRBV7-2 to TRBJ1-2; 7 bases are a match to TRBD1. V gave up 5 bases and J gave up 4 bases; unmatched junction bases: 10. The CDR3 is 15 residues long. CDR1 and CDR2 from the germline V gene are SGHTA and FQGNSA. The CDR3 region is CASSQSGRGSYGYTF. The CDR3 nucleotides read TGTGCCAGCAGCCAAAGTGGCAGGGGGTCCTATGGCTACACCTTC.

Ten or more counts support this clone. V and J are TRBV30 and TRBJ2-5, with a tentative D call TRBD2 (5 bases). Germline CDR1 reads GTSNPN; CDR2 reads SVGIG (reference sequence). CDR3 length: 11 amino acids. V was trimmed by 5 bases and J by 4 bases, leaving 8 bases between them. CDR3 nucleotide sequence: TGTGCCTGGCGGAGGACAGAGACCCAGTACTTC. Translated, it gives CAWRRTETQYF.

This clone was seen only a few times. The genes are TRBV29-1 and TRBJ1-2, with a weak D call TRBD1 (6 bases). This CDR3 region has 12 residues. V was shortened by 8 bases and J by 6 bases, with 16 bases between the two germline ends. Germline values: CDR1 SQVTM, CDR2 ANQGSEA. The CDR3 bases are TGCAGCACCCTTGAGGGGGGAAATGGCTACACCTTC. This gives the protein CSTLEGGNGYTF.

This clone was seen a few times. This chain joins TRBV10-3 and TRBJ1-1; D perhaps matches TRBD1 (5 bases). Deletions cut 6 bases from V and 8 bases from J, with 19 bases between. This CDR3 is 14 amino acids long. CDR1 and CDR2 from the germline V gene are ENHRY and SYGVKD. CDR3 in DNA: TGTGCCATCAGGGACCACGGGACGGAAGGAGAAGCTTTCTTT. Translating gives CAIRDHGTEGEAFF.

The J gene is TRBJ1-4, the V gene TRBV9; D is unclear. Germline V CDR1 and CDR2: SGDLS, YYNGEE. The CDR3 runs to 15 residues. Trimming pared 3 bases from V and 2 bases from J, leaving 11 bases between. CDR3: CASSESAGTNEKLFF. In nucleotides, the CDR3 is TGTGCCAGCAGCGAAAGTGCGGGGACTAATGAAAAACTGTTTTTT.

The CDR3 region is CAWGGEPQETQYF. CDR3 DNA: TGTGCCTGGGGGGGCGAGCCGCAAGAGACCCAGTACTTC. The V and J genes are TRBV30 and TRBJ2-5; possibly TRBD1 for D (6 bases). CDR1 and CDR2 (germline): GTSNPN, SVGIG (reference sequence). V lost 5 bases and J 2 bases, leaving 12 bases between the germline ends. The CDR3 contains 13 residues. Full variable domain (rest looked up from reference TRBV30 and TRBJ2-5): SQTIHQWPATLVQPVGSPLSLECTVEGTSNPNLYWYRQAAGRGLQLLFYSVGIGQISSEVPQNLSASRPQDRQFILSSKKLLLSDSGFYLCAWGGEPQETQYFGPGTRLLVL.

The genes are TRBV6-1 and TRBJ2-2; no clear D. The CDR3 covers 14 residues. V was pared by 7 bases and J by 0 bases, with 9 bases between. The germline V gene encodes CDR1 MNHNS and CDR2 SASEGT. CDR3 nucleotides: TGTGCCAGCAACGGACGAGCGAACACCGGGGAGCTGTTTTTT. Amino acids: CASNGRANTGELFF.

This CDR3 reads CSVGGQNQPQHF. Here the CDR3 DNA reads TGCAGCGTTGGGGGACAGAATCAGCCCCAGCATTTT. The chain uses TRBV29-1 and TRBJ1-5; 7 nucleotides match TRBD1. The trim removed 4 bases at V and 4 bases at J, leaving 1 base unmatched. Germline CDR1 is SQVTM and CDR2 is ANQGSEA. The CDR3 consists of 12 residues.